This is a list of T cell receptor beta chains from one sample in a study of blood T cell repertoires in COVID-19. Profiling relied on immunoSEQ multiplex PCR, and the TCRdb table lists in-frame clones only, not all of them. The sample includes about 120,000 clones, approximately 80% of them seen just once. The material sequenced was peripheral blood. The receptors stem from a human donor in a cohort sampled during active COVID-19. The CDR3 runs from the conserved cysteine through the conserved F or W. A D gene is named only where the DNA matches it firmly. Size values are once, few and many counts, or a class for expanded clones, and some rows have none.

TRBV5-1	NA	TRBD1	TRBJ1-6	CASSFTGPSRTGSHNSPLHF	TGCGCCAGCAGCTTCACCGGGCCTAGCAGGACAGGGAGTCATAATTCACCCCTCCACTTT
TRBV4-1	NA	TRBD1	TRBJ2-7	CASSQDAPDRGYYEQYF	TGCGCCAGCAGCCAAGATGCCCCGGACAGGGGATACTACGAGCAGTACTTC
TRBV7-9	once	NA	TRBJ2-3	CASSLGAPRDTQYF	TGTGCCAGCAGCCTAGGGGCCCCAAGGGATACGCAGTATTTT
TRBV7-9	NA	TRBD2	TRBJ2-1	CASSPSLAGGLNEQFF	TGTGCCAGCAGCCCCTCCCTAGCGGGGGGGCTGAATGAGCAGTTCTTC
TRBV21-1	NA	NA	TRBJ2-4	CASSKGGDIQYF	TGTGCCAGCAGCAAAGGCGGAGACATTCAGTACTTC
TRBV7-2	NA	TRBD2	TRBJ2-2	CASSYGLAATGELFF	TGTGCCAGCAGCTACGGACTAGCGGCAACCGGGGAGCTGTTTTTT
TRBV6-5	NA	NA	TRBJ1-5	CASFLGASGNQPQHF	TGTGCCAGCTTCTTAGGAGCGTCTGGCAATCAGCCCCAGCATTTT
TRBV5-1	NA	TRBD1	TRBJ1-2	CASSLVRDRGSGYTF	TGCGCCAGCAGCTTGGTCCGGGACAGGGGAAGTGGCTACACCTTC
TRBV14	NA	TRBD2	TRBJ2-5	CASSPWTSGGRGSKETQYF	TGTGCCAGCAGCCCCTGGACTAGCGGGGGACGGGGATCCAAGGAGACCCAGTACTTC
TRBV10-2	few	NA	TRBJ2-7	CSTAQGKSSTNYEQYF	TGCTCCACAGCCCAGGGGAAGTCTAGCACGAACTACGAGCAGTACTTC
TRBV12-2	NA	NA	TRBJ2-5	CASRLVKGLETQYF	TGTGCAAGTCGCTTAGTGAAAGGACTGGAGACCCAGTACTTC
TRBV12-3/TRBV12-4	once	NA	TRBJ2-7	CASSFGQTYEQYF	TGTGCCAGCAGTTTTGGTCAGACCTACGAGCAGTACTTC
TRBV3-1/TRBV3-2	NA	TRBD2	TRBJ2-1	CASSYMWAGDYNEQFF	TGTGCCAGCAGCTACATGTGGGCGGGGGATTACAATGAGCAGTTCTTC
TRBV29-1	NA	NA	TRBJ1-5	CSVEAGQNQPQHF	TGCAGCGTTGAGGCTGGGCAAAATCAGCCCCAGCATTTT
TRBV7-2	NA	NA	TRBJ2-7	CASSSGLYSDSGNF	TGTGCCAGCAGCAGCGGATTGTACAGCGATTCGGGTAACTTC
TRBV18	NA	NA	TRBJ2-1	CASSPPGRTYNEQFF	TGTGCCAGCTCACCCCCAGGGCGGACCTACAATGAGCAGTTCTTC
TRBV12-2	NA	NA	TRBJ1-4	CASRLRVQAKKLFF	TGTGCAAGTCGCTTGCGAGTCCAGGCGAAAAAACTGTTTTTT
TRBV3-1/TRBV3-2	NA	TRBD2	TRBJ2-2	CASSQVTSGDTGELFF	TGTGCCAGCAGCCAAGTGACTAGCGGGGACACCGGGGAGCTGTTTTTT
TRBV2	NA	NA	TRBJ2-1	CASNLRTPYNEQFF	TGTGCCAGCAACTTAAGGACACCTTACAATGAGCAGTTCTTC
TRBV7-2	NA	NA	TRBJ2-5	CASSFTGRETQYF	TGTGCCAGCAGCTTTACAGGGCGGGAGACCCAGTACTTC
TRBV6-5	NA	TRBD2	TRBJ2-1	CASSSAGGRWEQFF	TGTGCCAGCAGTTCCGCGGGGGGGCGTTGGGAGCAGTTCTTC